This TCR beta chain was documented in a study of cytomegalovirus exposure and HLA in healthy donors. The PCR used 60 Vbeta and 13 Jbeta primers. Sequencing was performed with immunoSEQ multiplex PCR; in TCRdb, only in-frame clones are kept and a portion is missing. Seen here are some 71,000 clones, 60% to 70% observed once, and the top ten hold around 7.6%. Turning to this clone: Antigen: not known.

Study results and caveats: A later analysis reportedly identified an Asian-associated ancestry cluster as carrying fewer N-insertions than the approximately 670-donor mean. Immune exposure information comprised only CMV serostatus. Listed as cytomegalovirus-associated were 164 TCR beta chains.

V was clipped by 8 bases and J by 1 base; unmatched bases: 4. The germline V gene encodes CDR1 SNHLY and CDR2 FYNNEI. The CDR3 extends over 14 amino acids. The rearrangement uses TRBV2 and TRBJ2-3, with 9 bases lining up with TRBD2. The sample consisted of PBMCs. The sequence derives from a man aged 40-49 years in good health and CMV-seropositive. The CDR3 here is CASLLAGGTDTQYF. The DNA for the CDR3 is TGTGCCAGCCTTTTAGCGGGGGGCACAGATACGCAGTATTTT. Full variable domain (rest looked up from reference TRBV2 and TRBJ2-3): EPEVTQTPSHQVTQMGQEVILRCVPISNHLYFYWYRQILGQKVEFLVSFYNNEISEKSEIFDDQFSVERPDGSNFTLKIRSTKLEDSAMYFCASLLAGGTDTQYFGPGTRLTVL.